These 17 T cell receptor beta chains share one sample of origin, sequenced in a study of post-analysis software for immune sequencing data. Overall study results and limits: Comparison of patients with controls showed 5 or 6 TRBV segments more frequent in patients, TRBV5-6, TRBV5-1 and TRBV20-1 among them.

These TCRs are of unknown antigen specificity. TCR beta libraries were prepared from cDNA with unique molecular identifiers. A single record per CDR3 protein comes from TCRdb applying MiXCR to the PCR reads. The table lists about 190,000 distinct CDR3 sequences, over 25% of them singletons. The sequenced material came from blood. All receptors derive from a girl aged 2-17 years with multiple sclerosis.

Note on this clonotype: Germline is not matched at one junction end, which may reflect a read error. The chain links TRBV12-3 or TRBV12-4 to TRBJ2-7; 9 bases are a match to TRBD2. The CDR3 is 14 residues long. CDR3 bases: TGTGCCGGCAGTTTTTCTAGCGGGACCTACGAGCAGTACTTC. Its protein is CAGSFSSGTYEQYF.

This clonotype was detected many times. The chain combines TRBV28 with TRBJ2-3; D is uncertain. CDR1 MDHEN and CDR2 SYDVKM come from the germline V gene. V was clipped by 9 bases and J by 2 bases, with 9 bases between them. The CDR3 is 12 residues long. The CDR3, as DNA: TGTGCCAGTCGGTTTACCACAGATACGCAGTATTTT. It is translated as CASRFTTDTQYF.

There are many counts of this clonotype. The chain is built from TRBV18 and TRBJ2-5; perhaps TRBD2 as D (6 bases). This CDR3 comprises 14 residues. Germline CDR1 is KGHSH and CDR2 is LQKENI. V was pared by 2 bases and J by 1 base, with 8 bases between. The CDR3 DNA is TGTGCCAGCTCACCAGGGAGGCTCCAAGAGACCCAGTACTTC. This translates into CASSPGRLQETQYF.

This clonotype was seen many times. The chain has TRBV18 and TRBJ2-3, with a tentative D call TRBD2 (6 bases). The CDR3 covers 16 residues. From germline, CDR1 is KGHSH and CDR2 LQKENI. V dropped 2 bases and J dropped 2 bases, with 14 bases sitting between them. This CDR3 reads CASSPMAASDTDTQYF. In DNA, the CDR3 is TGTGCCAGCTCACCAATGGCGGCTAGCGACACAGATACGCAGTATTTT. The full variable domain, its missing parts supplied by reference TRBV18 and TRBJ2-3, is NAGVMQNPRHLVRRRGQEARLRCSPMKGHSHVYWYRQLPEEGLKFMVYLQKENIIDESGMPKERFSAEFPKEGPSILRIQQVVRGDSAAYFCASSPMAASDTDTQYFGPGTRLTVL.

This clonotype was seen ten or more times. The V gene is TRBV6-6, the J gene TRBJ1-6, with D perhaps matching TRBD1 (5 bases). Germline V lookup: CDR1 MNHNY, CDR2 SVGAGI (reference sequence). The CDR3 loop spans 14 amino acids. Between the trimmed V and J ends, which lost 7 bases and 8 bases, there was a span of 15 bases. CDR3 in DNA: TGTGCCAGCAACCCCGCGGGACCGGATTCACCCCTCCACTTT. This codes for CASNPAGPDSPLHF.

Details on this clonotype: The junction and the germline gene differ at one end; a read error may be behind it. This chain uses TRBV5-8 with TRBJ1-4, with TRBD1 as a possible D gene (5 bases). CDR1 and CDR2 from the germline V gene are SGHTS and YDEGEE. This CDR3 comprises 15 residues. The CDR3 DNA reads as TGTGCCAGCAGCCTAATGGGACGTCAAGATGAAAAACGGTTTTTT. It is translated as CASSLMGRQDEKRFF. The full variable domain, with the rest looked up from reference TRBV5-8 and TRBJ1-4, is EAGVTQSPTHLIKTRGQQATLRCSPISGHTSVYWYQQALGLGLQFLLWYDEGEERNRGNFPPRFSGRQFPNYSSELNVNALELEDSALYLCASSLMGRQDEKRFFGSGTQLSVL.

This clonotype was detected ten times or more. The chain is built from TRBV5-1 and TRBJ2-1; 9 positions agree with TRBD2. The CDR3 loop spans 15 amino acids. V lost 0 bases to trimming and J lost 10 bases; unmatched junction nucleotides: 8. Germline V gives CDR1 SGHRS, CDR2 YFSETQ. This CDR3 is CASSLEGGGALEQFF. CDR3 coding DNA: TGCGCCAGCAGCTTGGAAGGCGGGGGGGCCCTAGAGCAGTTCTTC.

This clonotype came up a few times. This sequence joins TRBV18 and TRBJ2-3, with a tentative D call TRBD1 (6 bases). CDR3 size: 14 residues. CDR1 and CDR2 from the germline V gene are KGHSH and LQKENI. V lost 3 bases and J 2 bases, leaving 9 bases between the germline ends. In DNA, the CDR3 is TGTGCCAGCTCACCGCAGGGGAACACAGATACGCAGTATTTT. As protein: CASSPQGNTDTQYF. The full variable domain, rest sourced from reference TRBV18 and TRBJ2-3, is NAGVMQNPRHLVRRRGQEARLRCSPMKGHSHVYWYRQLPEEGLKFMVYLQKENIIDESGMPKERFSAEFPKEGPSILRIQQVVRGDSAAYFCASSPQGNTDTQYFGPGTRLTVL.

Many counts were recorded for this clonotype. The CDR3 loop reads CSAPKSGSRETQYF. In DNA form, the CDR3 reads TGCAGTGCCCCTAAGTCTGGCAGTCGAGAGACCCAGTACTTC. This sequence joins TRBV20-1 and TRBJ2-5; D call uncertain. The germline V gene has CDR1 DFQATT and CDR2 SNEGSKA (reference sequence). This CDR3 spans 14 amino acids. Trimming cost V 6 bases and J 4 bases, with 18 bases left between them.

CDR3: CASSLAAGYDAGKLFF. CDR3 nucleotides: TGCGCCAGCAGCTTGGCGGCAGGCTACGATGCGGGAAAACTGTTTTTT. V usage is TRBV5-1 and J usage is TRBJ1-4; D is unresolved. Germline CDR1 and CDR2: SGHRS and YFSETQ. V lost 0 bases and J 10 bases, leaving 19 bases between the germline ends. CDR3 length equals 16 residues.

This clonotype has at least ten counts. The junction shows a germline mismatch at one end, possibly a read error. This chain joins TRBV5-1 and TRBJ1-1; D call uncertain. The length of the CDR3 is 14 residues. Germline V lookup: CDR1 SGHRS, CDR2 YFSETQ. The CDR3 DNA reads TGTGCCAGCAGCTTAGGTTCGTTGAACACTGAAGCTTTCTTT. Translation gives CASSLGSLNTEAFF.

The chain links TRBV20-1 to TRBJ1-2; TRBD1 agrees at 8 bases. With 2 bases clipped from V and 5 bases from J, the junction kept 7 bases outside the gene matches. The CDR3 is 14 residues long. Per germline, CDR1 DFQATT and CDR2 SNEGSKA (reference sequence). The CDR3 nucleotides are TGCAGTGCTAGATCAGGGGGCGCAGGATATGGCTACACCTTC. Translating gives CSARSGGAGYGYTF.

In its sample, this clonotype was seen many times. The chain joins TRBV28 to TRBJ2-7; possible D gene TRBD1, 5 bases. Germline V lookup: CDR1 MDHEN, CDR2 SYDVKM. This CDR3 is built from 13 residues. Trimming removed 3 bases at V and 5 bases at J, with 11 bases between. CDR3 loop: CASSFPGKDEQYF. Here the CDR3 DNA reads TGTGCCAGCAGTTTTCCAGGGAAGGACGAGCAGTACTTC.

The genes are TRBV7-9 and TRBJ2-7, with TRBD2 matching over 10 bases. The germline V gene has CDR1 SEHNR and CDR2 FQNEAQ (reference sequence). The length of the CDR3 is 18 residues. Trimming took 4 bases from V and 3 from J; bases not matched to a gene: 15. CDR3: CASSSARGRRTSGYEQYF. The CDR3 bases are TGTGCCAGCAGCTCAGCGAGGGGACGGAGGACTAGCGGCTACGAGCAGTACTTC. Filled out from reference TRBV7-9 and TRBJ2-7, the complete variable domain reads DTGVSQNPRHKITKRGQNVTFRCDPISEHNRLYWYRQTLGQGPEFLTYFQNEAQLEKSRLLSDRFSAERPKGSFSTLEIQRTEQGDSAMYLCASSSARGRRTSGYEQYFGPGTRLTVT.

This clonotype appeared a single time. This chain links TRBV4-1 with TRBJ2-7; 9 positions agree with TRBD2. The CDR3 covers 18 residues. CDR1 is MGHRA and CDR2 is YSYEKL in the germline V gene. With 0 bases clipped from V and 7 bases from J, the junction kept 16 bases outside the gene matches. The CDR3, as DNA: TGCGCCAGCAGCCAAGAGGGTGCCACCGGTAGCGGGAGACAAGAGCAGTACTTC. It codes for CASSQEGATGSGRQEQYF.

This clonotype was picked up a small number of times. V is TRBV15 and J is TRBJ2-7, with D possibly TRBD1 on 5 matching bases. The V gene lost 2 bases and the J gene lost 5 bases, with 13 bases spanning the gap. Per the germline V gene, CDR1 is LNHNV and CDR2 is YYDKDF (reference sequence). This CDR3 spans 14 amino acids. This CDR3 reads CATSRWTTRDEQYF. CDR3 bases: TGTGCCACCAGCAGATGGACAACCCGGGACGAGCAGTACTTC. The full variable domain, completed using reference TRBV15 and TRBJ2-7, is DAMVIQNPRYQVTQFGKPVTLSCSQTLNHNVMYWYQQKSSQAPKLLFHYYDKDFNNEADTPDNFQSRRPNTSFCFLDIRSPGLGDTAMYLCATSRWTTRDEQYFGPGTRLTVT.

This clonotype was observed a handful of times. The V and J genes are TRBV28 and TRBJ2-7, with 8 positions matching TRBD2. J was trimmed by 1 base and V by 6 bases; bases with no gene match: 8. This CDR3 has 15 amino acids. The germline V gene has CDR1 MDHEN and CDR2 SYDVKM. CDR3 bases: TGTGCCAGCAGCGTCGGGGTAGCGGGATCCTACGAGCAGTACTTC. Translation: CASSVGVAGSYEQYF.